The text below deals with one TCR beta chain. These data come from a study of cytomegalovirus exposure and HLA in healthy donors. Both 60 Vbeta primers and 13 Jbeta primers went into the PCR. Measured with immunoSEQ multiplex PCR; TCRdb has only the in-frame clones, and not every one. Of fewer than 200,000 clones in the sample, 8.5% to 10% were seen once. This CDR3 comprises 14 residues. Germline-derived CDR1 and CDR2 are SGHTA and FQGNSA. The J segment lost 7 bases and the V segment lost 3 bases, leaving 5 bases of the junction unmatched. The chain employs TRBV7-2 and TRBJ2-2, with TRBD1 identical over 7 bases. The clonotype originates from a woman under 40 in good health and CMV-seropositive. Material: PBMCs. In nucleotides, the CDR3 is TGTGCCAGCAGCTTCCTAACAGGGGTCGGGGAGCTGTTTTTT. It yields the protein CASSFLTGVGELFF.